The TCR beta chain under discussion was sequenced for a study of blood T cell repertoires in COVID-19. Study overall: The United States, Italy and Spain were the sources of the acute and convalescent COVID-19 samples. Sample material is recorded as cDNA or gDNA derived from T cells, B-cell-depleted T cells, or PBMCs.

This clone was found many times. In the authors' workflow: It was from reference gene primer amplification that nucleated cell counts were estimated. The data were produced by immunoSEQ multiplex PCR, yet TCRdb's version contains in-frame clones alone and is incomplete. V and J calls and clone size are copied from that table; D and trimming were computed from the DNA. The sample lists 150,000 or so clones, 76% seen once, with 4.5% in the top ten. CDR1 LGHDT and CDR2 YNNKEL come from the germline V gene (reference sequence). V was shortened by 4 bases and J by 3 bases, with 3 bases between the two germline ends. CDR3 size: 12 residues.

The clonotype was recovered from a woman of 80 years or more with active or convalescent COVID-19. J is TRBJ2-2 and V is TRBV3-1 (or the pseudogene TRBV3-2); D gene unclear. The sample consisted of peripheral blood. The CDR3 region is CASSPYTGELFF. Here the CDR3 DNA reads TGTGCCAGCAGCCCTTACACCGGGGAGCTGTTTTTT.